This T cell receptor (beta chain) was identified in a study of control samples from healthy donors and cancer patients. The CDR3 consists of 15 residues. CDR1 MGHRA and CDR2 YSYEKL come from the germline V gene. V was cut by 8 bases and J by 3 bases, with 16 bases left in between. Method: immunoSEQ multiplex PCR; TCRdb's copy keeps in-frame clones and lacks some. The table has 170,000 or so clones, 90% to 95% seen once. The chain recombines TRBV4-1 with TRBJ1-4; unclear D gene. The receptor was isolated from a man aged 18 to 30 in good health. Specimen: blood. The CDR3 sequence is CASVQNTASNEKLFF. DNA for the CDR3: TGCGCCAGCGTACAGAATACGGCATCTAATGAAAAACTGTTTTTT.